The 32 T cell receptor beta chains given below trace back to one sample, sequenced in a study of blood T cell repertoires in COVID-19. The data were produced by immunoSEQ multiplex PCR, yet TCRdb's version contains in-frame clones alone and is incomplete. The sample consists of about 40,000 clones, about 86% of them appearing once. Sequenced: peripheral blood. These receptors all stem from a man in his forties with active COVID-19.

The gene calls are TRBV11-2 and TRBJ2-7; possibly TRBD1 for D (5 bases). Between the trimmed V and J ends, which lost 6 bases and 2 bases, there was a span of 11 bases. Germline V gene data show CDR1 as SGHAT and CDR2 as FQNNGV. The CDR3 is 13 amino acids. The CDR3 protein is CASRSIGAYEQYF. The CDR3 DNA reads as TGTGCCAGCAGGTCCATAGGGGCCTACGAGCAGTACTTC.

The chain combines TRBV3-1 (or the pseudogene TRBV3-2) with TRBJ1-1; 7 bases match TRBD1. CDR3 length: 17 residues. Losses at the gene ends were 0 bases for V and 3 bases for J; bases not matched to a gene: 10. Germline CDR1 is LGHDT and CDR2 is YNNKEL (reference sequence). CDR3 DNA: TGTGCCAGCAGCCAAGAGCGCGGCAGGGGGTACGACACTGAAGCTTTCTTT. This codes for CASSQERGRGYDTEAFF.

Here the CDR3 reads CASSLQGGTEAFF. The CDR3 DNA sequence: TGTGCCAGCAGTTTGCAGGGGGGAACTGAAGCTTTCTTT. The V gene is TRBV12-3 or TRBV12-4, the J gene TRBJ1-1; 7 nucleotides match TRBD1. The CDR3 totals 13 residues. Unmatched junction bases numbered 3, after V lost 3 bases and J lost 5 bases.

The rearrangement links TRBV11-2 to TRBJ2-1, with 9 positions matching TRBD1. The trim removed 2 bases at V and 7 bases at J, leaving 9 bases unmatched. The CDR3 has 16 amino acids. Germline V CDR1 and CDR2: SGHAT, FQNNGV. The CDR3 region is CASSLSPGQGRNEQFF. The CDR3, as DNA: TGTGCCAGCAGCTTATCTCCGGGACAGGGAAGGAATGAGCAGTTCTTC.

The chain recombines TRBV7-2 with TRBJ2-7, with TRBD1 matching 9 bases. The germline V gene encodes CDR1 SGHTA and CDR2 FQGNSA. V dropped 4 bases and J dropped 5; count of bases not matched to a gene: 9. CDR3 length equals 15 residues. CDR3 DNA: TGTGCCAGCAGCTGGGGACAGGGTACTATGGACGAGCAGTACTTC. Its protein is CASSWGQGTMDEQYF.

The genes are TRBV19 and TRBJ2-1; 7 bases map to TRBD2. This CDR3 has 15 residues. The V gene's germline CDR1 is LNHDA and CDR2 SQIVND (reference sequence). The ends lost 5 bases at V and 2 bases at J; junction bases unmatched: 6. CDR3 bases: TGTGCCAGTAGTCTCGGACTAGTGACCTACAATGAGCAGTTCTTC. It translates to CASSLGLVTYNEQFF. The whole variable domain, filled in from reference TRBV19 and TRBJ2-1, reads DGGITQSPKYLFRKEGQNVTLSCEQNLNHDAMYWYRQDPGQGLRLIYYSQIVNDFQKGDIAEGYSVSREKKESFPLTVTSAQKNPTAFYLCASSLGLVTYNEQFFGPGTRLTVL.

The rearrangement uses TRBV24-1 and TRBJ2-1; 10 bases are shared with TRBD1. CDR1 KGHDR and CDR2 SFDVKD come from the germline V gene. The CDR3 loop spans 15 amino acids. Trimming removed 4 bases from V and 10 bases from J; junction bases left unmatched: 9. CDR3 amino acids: CATSEAGTGVREQFF. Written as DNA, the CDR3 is TGTGCCACCAGTGAAGCCGGGACAGGGGTGAGGGAGCAGTTCTTC.

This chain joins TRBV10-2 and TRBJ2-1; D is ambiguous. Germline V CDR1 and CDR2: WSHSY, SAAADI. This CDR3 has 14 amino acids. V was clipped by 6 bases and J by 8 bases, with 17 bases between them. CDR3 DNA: TGCGCCAGCAGCCCCCTCGGCGGAGTGGATGAGCAGTTCTTC. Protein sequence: CASSPLGGVDEQFF.

The CDR3 reads CASSSSQDSFYEQYF. The CDR3 DNA reads TGTGCCAGCAGTTCATCACAGGACAGTTTCTACGAGCAGTACTTC. This chain uses TRBV27 with TRBJ2-7; tentative D call: TRBD1 (6 bases). CDR1 and CDR2 from the germline V gene are MNHEY and SMNVEV (reference sequence). V was clipped by 4 bases and J by 3 bases, with 16 bases between them. The CDR3 contains 15 residues.

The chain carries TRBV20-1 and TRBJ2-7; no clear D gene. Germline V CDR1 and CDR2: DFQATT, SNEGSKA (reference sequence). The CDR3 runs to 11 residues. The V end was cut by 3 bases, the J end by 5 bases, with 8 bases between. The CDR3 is CSASKEDEQYF. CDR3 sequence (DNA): TGCAGTGCTAGCAAAGAGGACGAGCAGTACTTC.

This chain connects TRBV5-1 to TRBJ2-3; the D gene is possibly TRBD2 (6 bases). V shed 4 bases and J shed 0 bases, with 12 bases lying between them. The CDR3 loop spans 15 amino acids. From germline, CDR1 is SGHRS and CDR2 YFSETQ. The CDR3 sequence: CASSPGLTSTDTQYF. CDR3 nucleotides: TGCGCCAGCAGCCCCGGACTAACTAGCACAGATACGCAGTATTTT.

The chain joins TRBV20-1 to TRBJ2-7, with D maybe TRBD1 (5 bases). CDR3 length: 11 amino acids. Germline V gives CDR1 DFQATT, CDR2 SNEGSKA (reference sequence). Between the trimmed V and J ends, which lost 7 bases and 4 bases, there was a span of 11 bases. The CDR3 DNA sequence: TGCAGTGGGGGCACCCAGTACGAGCAGTACTTC. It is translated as CSGGTQYEQYF.

This chain's CDR3 is CASSALSGTVNTEAFF. CDR3 nucleotides: TGTGCCAGTAGTGCACTATCCGGGACAGTGAACACTGAAGCTTTCTTT. The chain joins TRBV19 to TRBJ1-1, with TRBD1 identical over 7 bases. This CDR3 has 16 amino acids. J was trimmed by 0 bases and V by 5 bases; bases with no gene match: 9. The germline CDR1 and CDR2 sequences are LNHDA and SQIVND (reference sequence).

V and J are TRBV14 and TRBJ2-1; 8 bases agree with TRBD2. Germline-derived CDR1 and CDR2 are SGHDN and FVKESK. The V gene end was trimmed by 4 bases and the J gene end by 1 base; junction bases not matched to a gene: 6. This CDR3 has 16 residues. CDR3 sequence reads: CASSPREGFSYNEQFF. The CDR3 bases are TGTGCCAGCAGCCCTCGGGAGGGGTTTTCCTACAATGAGCAGTTCTTC.

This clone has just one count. The CDR3 sequence: CSVELRGRYEQYF. The CDR3 bases are TGCAGCGTTGAATTACGTGGGAGGTACGAGCAGTACTTC. The rearrangement joins TRBV29-1 to TRBJ2-7; D is possibly TRBD2 (6 bases). The CDR3 sequence is 13 residues long. The V gene's germline CDR1 is SQVTM and CDR2 ANQGSEA. Trimming shortened V by 2 bases and J by 4 bases, and 12 bases separated the two germline ends.

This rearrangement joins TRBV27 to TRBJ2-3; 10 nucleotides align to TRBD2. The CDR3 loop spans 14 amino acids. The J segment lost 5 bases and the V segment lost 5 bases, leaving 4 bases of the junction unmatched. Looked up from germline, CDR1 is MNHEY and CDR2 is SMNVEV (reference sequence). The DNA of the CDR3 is TGTGCCAGCAGTCCATGGACTAGCGGAGATACGCAGTATTTT. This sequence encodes CASSPWTSGDTQYF.

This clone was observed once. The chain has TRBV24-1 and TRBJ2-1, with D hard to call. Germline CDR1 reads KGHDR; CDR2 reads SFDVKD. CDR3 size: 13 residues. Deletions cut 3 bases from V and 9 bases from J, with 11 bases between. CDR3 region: CATSDPMEIEQFF. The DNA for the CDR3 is TGTGCCACCAGTGATCCGATGGAGATTGAGCAGTTCTTC.

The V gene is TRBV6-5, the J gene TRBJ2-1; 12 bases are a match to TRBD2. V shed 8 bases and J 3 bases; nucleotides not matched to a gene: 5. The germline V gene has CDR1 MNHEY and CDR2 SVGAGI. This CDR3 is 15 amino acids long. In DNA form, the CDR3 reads TGTGCCAGCGTACCGGGACTAGCGGGCTACAATGAGCAGTTCTTC. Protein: CASVPGLAGYNEQFF.

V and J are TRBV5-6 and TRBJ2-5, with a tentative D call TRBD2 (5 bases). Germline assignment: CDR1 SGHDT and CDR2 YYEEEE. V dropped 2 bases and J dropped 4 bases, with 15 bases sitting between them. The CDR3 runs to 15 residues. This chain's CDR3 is CASSFPTGRVETQYF. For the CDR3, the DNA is TGTGCCAGCAGCTTCCCGACGGGAAGGGTAGAGACCCAGTACTTC.

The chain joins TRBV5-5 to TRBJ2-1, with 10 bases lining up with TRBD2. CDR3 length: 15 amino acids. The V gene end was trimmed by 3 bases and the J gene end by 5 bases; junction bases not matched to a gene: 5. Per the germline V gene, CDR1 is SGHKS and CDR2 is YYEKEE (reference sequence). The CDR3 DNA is TGTGCCAGCAGCTCTGGACTAGCGGCTGACAATGAGCAGTTCTTC. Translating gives CASSSGLAADNEQFF.

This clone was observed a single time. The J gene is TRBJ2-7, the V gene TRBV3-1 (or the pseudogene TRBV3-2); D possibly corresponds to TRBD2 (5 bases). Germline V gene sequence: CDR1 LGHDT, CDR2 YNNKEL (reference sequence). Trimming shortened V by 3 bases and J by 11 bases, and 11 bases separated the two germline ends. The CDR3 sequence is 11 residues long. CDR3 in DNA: TGTGCCAGCAGCCAGGGCTCGAGGGAGTACTTC. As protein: CASSQGSREYF.

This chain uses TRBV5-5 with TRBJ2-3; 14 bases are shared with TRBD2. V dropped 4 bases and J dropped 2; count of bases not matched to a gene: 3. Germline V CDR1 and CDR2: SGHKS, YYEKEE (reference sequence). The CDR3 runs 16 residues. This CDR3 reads CASSVGLAGDTDTQYF. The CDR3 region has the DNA TGTGCCAGCAGCGTGGGACTAGCGGGGGACACAGATACGCAGTATTTT.

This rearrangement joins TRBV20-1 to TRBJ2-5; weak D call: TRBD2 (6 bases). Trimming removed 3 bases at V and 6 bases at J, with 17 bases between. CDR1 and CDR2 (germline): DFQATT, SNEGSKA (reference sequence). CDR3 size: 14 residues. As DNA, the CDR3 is TGCAGTGCTAGTTCCGGGAGAGGCATTCAGACCCAGTACTTC. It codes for CSASSGRGIQTQYF.

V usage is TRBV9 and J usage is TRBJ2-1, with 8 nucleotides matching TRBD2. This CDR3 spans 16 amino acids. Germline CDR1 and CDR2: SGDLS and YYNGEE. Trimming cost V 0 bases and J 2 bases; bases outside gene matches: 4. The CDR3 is CASSVEERGPYNEQFF. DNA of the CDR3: TGTGCCAGCAGCGTAGAGGAGCGGGGGCCCTACAATGAGCAGTTCTTC.

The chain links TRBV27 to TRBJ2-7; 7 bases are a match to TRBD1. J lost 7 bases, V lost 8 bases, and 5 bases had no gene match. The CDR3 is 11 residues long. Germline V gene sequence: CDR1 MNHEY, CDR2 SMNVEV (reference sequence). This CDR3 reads CASQGVREQYF. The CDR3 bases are TGTGCCAGCCAGGGGGTGCGGGAGCAGTACTTC.

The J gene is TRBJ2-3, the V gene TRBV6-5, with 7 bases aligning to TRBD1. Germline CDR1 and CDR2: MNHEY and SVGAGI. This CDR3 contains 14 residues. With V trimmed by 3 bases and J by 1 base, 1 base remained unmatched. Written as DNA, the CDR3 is TGTGCCAGCAGTTATGGACAGGGCACAGATACGCAGTATTTT. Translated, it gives CASSYGQGTDTQYF.

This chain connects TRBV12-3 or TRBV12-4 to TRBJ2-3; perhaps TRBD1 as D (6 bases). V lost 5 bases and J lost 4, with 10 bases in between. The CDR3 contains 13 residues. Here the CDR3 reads CASSQTGSDTQYF. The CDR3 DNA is TGTGCCAGCAGTCAGACAGGTTCAGATACGCAGTATTTT.

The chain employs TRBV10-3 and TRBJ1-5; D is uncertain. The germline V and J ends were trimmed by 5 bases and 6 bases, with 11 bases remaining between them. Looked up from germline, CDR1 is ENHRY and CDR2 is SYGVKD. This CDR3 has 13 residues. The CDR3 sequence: CAISIERSQPQHF. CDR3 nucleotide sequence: TGTGCCATCAGTATCGAGCGGAGTCAGCCCCAGCATTTT.

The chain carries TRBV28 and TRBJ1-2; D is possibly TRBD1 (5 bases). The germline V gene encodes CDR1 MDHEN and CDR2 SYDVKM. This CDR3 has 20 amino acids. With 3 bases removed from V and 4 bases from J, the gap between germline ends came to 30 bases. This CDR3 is CASSFPPTWQGRRIGYGYTF. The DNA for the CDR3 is TGTGCCAGCAGTTTCCCGCCTACATGGCAGGGAAGGCGAATAGGCTATGGCTACACCTTC.

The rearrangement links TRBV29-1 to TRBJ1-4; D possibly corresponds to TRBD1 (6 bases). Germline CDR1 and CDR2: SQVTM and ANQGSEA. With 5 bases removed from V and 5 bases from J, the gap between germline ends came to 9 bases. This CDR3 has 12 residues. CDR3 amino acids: CSVWDINEKLFF. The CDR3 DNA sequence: TGCAGCGTTTGGGACATAAATGAAAAACTGTTTTTT.

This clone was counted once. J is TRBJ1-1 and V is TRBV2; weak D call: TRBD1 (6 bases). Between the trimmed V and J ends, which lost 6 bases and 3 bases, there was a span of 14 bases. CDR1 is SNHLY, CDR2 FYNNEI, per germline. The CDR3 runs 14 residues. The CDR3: CASSADRWDTEAFF. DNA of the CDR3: TGTGCCAGCAGCGCCGACAGGTGGGACACTGAAGCTTTCTTT.

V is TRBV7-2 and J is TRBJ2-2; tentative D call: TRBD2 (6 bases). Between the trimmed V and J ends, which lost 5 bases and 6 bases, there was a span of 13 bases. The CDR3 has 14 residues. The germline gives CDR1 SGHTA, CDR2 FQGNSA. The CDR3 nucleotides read TGTGCCAGCAGCCGCCGGCTAGCGTCCGGGGAGCTGTTTTTT. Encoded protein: CASSRRLASGELFF.